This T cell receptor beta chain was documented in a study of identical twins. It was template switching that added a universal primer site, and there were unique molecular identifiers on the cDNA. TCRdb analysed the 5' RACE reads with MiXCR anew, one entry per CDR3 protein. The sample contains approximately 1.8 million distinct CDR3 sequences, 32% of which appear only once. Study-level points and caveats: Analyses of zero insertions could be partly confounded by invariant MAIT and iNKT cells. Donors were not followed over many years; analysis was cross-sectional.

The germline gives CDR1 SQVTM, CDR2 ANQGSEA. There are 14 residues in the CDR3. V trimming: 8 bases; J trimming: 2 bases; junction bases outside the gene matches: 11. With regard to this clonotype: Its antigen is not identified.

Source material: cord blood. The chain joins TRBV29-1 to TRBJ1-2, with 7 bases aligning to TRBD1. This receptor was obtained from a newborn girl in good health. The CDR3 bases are TGCAGCCCGATTTCCGTGACAGGGAACTATGGCTACACCTTC. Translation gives CSPISVTGNYGYTF. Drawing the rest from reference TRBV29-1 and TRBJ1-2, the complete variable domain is SAVISQKPSRDICQRGTSLTIQCQVDSQVTMMFWYRQQPGQSLTLIATANQGSEATYESGFVIDKFPISRPNLTFSTLTVSNMSPEDSSIYLCSPISVTGNYGYTFGSGTRLTVV.